The next 8 T cell receptor beta chains were all read from a single sample in a study of blood T cell repertoires in COVID-19 (dated by TCRdb to 2020 to 2021). The method behind the library was the immunoSEQ multiplex PCR assay. Held by TCRdb, this immuneACCESS table contains in-frame sequences only and omits some clones. Under half of the omission traces to an unresolved V gene where checked; the cause of the rest is unknown. For this sample the table gives some 50,000 clones, of which around four fifths were detected only once. Of the sample, roughly 50% is held by the ten largest clones. The source material was peripheral blood. These TCRs come from a man between 65 and 79 years old with acute or convalescent COVID-19.

V usage is TRBV6-6 and J usage is TRBJ2-7, with 12 bases that match TRBD1. With V trimmed by 6 bases and J by 4 bases, 4 bases remained unmatched. Looked up from germline, CDR1 is MNHNY and CDR2 is SVGAGI (reference sequence). The CDR3 is 14 amino acids. Here the CDR3 reads CASRWGQGAYEQYF. The CDR3 bases are TGTGCCAGCAGGTGGGGACAGGGGGCGTACGAGCAGTACTTC.

This CDR3 reads CASSLVGGTETQYF. CDR3 DNA: TGTGCCAGCAGCTTAGTTGGGGGGACGGAGACCCAGTACTTC. The gene calls are TRBV7-9 and TRBJ2-5; D may be TRBD2 (6 bases). The CDR3 totals 14 residues. CDR1 is SEHNR, CDR2 FQNEAQ, per germline (reference sequence). V lost 1 base to trimming and J lost 5 bases, with 11 bases between them.

V gene TRBV6-6 combines with J gene TRBJ2-7; 8 positions agree with TRBD2. The CDR3 is 15 amino acids. Trimming at V came to 0 bases and at J to 0 bases, leaving 1 base not matched to a gene. Germline assignment: CDR1 MNHNY and CDR2 SVGAGI (reference sequence). The CDR3 protein is CASSYSSGTSYEQYF. The CDR3 nucleotides read TGTGCCAGCAGTTACTCTAGCGGGACCTCCTACGAGCAGTACTTC.

This chain uses TRBV3-1 (or the pseudogene TRBV3-2) with TRBJ1-2; D not certain. Deletions cut 8 bases from V and 3 bases from J, with 10 bases between. The CDR3 sequence is 12 residues long. Germline V gene lookup returns CDR1 LGHDT and CDR2 YNNKEL (reference sequence). The CDR3 sequence: CASASGDYGYTF. The CDR3 DNA follows: TGTGCCAGCGCCAGTGGTGACTATGGCTACACCTTC.

The J gene is TRBJ2-7, the V gene TRBV30; 8 positions agree with TRBD2. The trim removed 1 base at V and 4 bases at J, leaving 6 bases unmatched. This CDR3 has 14 amino acids. Germline CDR1 and CDR2: GTSNPN and SVGIG (reference sequence). Here the CDR3 reads CAWSGPGGRYEQYF. As DNA, the CDR3 is TGTGCCTGGAGTGGACCGGGAGGGCGGTACGAGCAGTACTTC.

This sequence joins TRBV2 and TRBJ1-5; D unclear. The length of the CDR3 is 14 residues. With 6 bases removed from V and 1 base from J, the gap between germline ends came to 10 bases. CDR1 is SNHLY and CDR2 is FYNNEI in the germline V gene. CDR3 sequence reads: CASRAPASNQPQHF. CDR3 bases: TGTGCCAGCAGAGCTCCCGCCAGCAATCAGCCCCAGCATTTT.

V usage is TRBV11-3 and J usage is TRBJ1-2; possible D gene TRBD1, 6 bases. CDR1 is SGHNT and CDR2 is YENEEA in the germline V gene. Trimming removed 5 bases from V and 8 bases from J, with 21 bases in between. CDR3 length equals 15 residues. CDR3: CASSLGVGAPRGYTF. CDR3 DNA: TGTGCCAGCAGCCTAGGGGTGGGGGCACCGAGAGGCTACACCTTC.

The J gene is TRBJ2-2, the V gene TRBV28, with 14 bases identical to TRBD2. This CDR3 has 18 residues. Germline V gene data show CDR1 as MDHEN and CDR2 as SYDVKM. After removal of 5 bases from V and 4 bases from J, the junction contained 9 bases not matched to a gene. The CDR3 nucleotides read TGTGCCAGCAGTCCGTGGTTCGGACTAGCGGGAGGCACCGGGGAGCTGTTTTTT. It translates to CASSPWFGLAGGTGELFF. Full variable domain (rest looked up from reference TRBV28 and TRBJ2-2): DVKVTQSSRYLVKRTGEKVFLECVQDMDHENMFWYRQDPGLGLRLIYFSYDVKMKEKGDIPEGYSVSREKKERFSLILESASTNQTSMYLCASSPWFGLAGGTGELFFGEGSRLTVL.